Given below is one TCR beta chain in context. The data stem from a study of CD8 T cells in Susac syndrome. Germline CDR1 SGHTA, CDR2 FQGNSA. CDR3 length equals 15 residues. V dropped 5 bases and J dropped 4; count of bases not matched to a gene: 7. Sequencing of TCR beta, carried out with a high-throughput approach, was applied to CD8+ and CD4+ T cells from the blood. Negative isolation was used for CD8+ and CD4+ T cells and FACS enrichment for TEMRA cells. cDNA came from about 0.46 to 1 ug RNA primed by random hexamers. The amplification used immunoSEQ multiplex PCR on TCR beta CDR3; it spanned 54 Vbeta and 13 Jbeta. TCRdb re-analysed the immunoSEQ multiplex PCR reads in MiXCR, keeping a single row per CDR3 protein. The sample includes 90,000 to 150,000 distinct CDR3 sequences, more than 85% of them seen just once.

This rearrangement joins TRBV7-2 to TRBJ1-1; 10 positions agree with TRBD1. The sequence came from a human donor with multiple sclerosis. Sequenced material: CD4+ T cells from PBMCs. CDR3: CASSLTGTGATEAFF. In nucleotides, the CDR3 is TGTGCCAGCAGCCTGACCGGGACAGGGGCCACTGAAGCTTTCTTT.